The 9 T cell receptor beta chains below all came from one sample that was sequenced in a study of T cell changes during pregnancy in multiple sclerosis. Some clones are missing from TCRdb's copy, which holds only in-frame ones; the method was immunoSEQ multiplex PCR. Here the sample spans roughly 80,000 clones, 92% being singletons. Sequences were derived from peripheral blood, sampled before pregnancy. The receptors originated from a female donor with multiple sclerosis, enrolled in a pregnancy study.

V and J are TRBV28 and TRBJ1-5; TRBD1 matches at 9 bases. Looked up from germline, CDR1 is MDHEN and CDR2 is SYDVKM. The CDR3 is 14 amino acids. Trimming at V came to 6 bases and at J to 6 bases, leaving 6 bases not matched to a gene. CDR3 region: CASRSGTGTQPQHF. The CDR3 DNA follows: TGTGCCAGCAGGTCCGGGACAGGGACTCAGCCCCAGCATTTT.

This chain links TRBV28 with TRBJ2-7; D might be TRBD2 (6 bases). Germline loops: CDR1 MDHEN, CDR2 SYDVKM. V was trimmed by 7 bases and J by 0 bases, leaving 16 bases between them. The CDR3 consists of 15 residues. CDR3 nucleotide sequence: TGTGCCAGCAAAGTCGGGAGCATTGGCTCCTACGAGCAGTACTTC. Protein product: CASKVGSIGSYEQYF.

The V call is TRBV7-2, the J call TRBJ2-7; 8 bases match TRBD2. V gave up 5 bases and J gave up 0 bases; unmatched junction bases: 6. Looked up from germline, CDR1 is SGHTA and CDR2 is FQGNSA. There are 15 residues in the CDR3. CDR3 DNA: TGTGCCAGCAGCCCGCTAGCGGGCTTCTCCTACGAGCAGTACTTC. Translating it yields CASSPLAGFSYEQYF.

The genes are TRBV18 and TRBJ2-1, with 12 bases matching TRBD1. V was clipped by 1 base and J by 7 bases; unmatched bases: 8. The CDR3 has 17 amino acids. Germline loops: CDR1 KGHSH, CDR2 LQKENI. The CDR3 reads CASSPRGTGGRRNEQFF. The CDR3 nucleotides are TGTGCCAGCTCACCACGGGGGACAGGGGGCAGGCGTAATGAGCAGTTCTTC. Supplemented by reference TRBV18 and TRBJ2-1, the full variable domain reads NAGVMQNPRHLVRRRGQEARLRCSPMKGHSHVYWYRQLPEEGLKFMVYLQKENIIDESGMPKERFSAEFPKEGPSILRIQQVVRGDSAAYFCASSPRGTGGRRNEQFFGPGTRLTVL.

The genes are TRBV14 and TRBJ2-1, with 11 bases identical to TRBD1. The length of the CDR3 is 16 residues. Germline V gene data show CDR1 as SGHDN and CDR2 as FVKESK. J lost 6 bases, V lost 3 bases, and 7 bases had no gene match. In DNA, the CDR3 is TGTGCCAGCAGCCAGCTCCGGGACAGGGGGTTCAATGAGCAGTTCTTC. Translating it yields CASSQLRDRGFNEQFF.

CDR3: CASSDSAGKYNEQFF. CDR3 bases: TGTGCCAGCAGTGACTCAGCGGGGAAGTACAATGAGCAGTTCTTC. V gene TRBV6-4 combines with J gene TRBJ2-1, with 7 bases that match TRBD2. The CDR3 runs 15 residues. J lost 4 bases, V lost 0 bases, and 3 bases had no gene match. In germline, CDR1 is MRHNA, CDR2 SNTAGT.

This clone has just one count. This rearrangement joins TRBV7-8 to TRBJ1-2, with 10 bases lining up with TRBD1. Germline V gives CDR1 SGHVS, CDR2 FQNEAQ. V shed 5 bases, J shed 4 bases, and the junction held 7 bases outside the gene matches. The CDR3 length is 15 residues. CDR3 DNA: TGTGCCAGCAGCGTGGACAGGGGGTCTCTCTATGGCTACACCTTC. Translation: CASSVDRGSLYGYTF.

This chain connects TRBV27 to TRBJ2-7; weak D call: TRBD1 (6 bases). V lost 3 bases and J lost 2, with 11 bases in between. The CDR3 has 14 residues. Germline CDR1 and CDR2: MNHEY and SMNVEV (reference sequence). CDR3 region: CASSLAGGAYEQYF. DNA of the CDR3: TGTGCCAGCAGTTTGGCTGGGGGCGCCTACGAGCAGTACTTC.

The V and J genes are TRBV29-1 and TRBJ2-7, with TRBD1 identical over 8 bases. The V gene end was trimmed by 4 bases and the J gene end by 3 bases; junction bases not matched to a gene: 5. The CDR3 is 13 amino acids. CDR1 is SQVTM and CDR2 is ANQGSEA in the germline V gene. CDR3 region: CSVGGTGHYEQYF. The CDR3 nucleotides read TGCAGCGTTGGGGGGACAGGTCACTACGAGCAGTACTTC.